This note documents a single T cell receptor beta chain sequence. Assay used: immunoSEQ multiplex PCR; TCRdb lists only in-frame clones, some missing. The table includes some 45,000 clones, 65% to 90% detected once. The data were taken from a study of STAT5B mutations in CD4+ large granular lymphocyte leukemia. CDR1 is DFQATT, CDR2 SNEGSKA, per germline (reference sequence). The germline V and J ends were trimmed by 3 bases and 4 bases, with 7 bases remaining between them. The CDR3 has 11 amino acids. The sequencing input was CD4+ T cells from blood buffy coats. The chain employs TRBV20-1 and TRBJ2-7; D remains ambiguous. The TCR sequence derives from a human donor in good health. CDR3 sequence: CSARRRYEQYF. DNA for the CDR3: TGCAGTGCTAGGCGCAGGTACGAGCAGTACTTC.